This T cell receptor (beta chain) was profiled in a study of blood T cell repertoires in COVID-19. Overall study: Samples of COVID-19 (acute and convalescent) were obtained from the United States, Italy and Spain. In each case, the material was cDNA or gDNA derived from T cells, B-cell-depleted T cells, or PBMCs.

Authors' processing steps: Reference gene primer amplification yielded estimated nucleated cell counts. Measured with immunoSEQ multiplex PCR; TCRdb has only the in-frame clones, and not every one. Clone size and V and J calls were adopted from that table, with D and trimming inferred from the DNA. The sample consists of roughly 230,000 clones, about 88% of them appearing once. This CDR3 is 13 amino acids long. Looked up from germline, CDR1 is SGHRS and CDR2 is YFSETQ. V gave up 4 bases and J gave up 2 bases; unmatched junction bases: 3. The chain recombines TRBV5-1 with TRBJ2-7; 7 positions agree with TRBD1. The origin of this receptor is a woman between 40 and 55 years old who had recovered from COVID-19. The source material was peripheral blood. CDR3 residues: CASSIQGAYEQYF. The CDR3 region has the DNA TGCGCCAGCAGCATCCAGGGGGCCTACGAGCAGTACTTC.